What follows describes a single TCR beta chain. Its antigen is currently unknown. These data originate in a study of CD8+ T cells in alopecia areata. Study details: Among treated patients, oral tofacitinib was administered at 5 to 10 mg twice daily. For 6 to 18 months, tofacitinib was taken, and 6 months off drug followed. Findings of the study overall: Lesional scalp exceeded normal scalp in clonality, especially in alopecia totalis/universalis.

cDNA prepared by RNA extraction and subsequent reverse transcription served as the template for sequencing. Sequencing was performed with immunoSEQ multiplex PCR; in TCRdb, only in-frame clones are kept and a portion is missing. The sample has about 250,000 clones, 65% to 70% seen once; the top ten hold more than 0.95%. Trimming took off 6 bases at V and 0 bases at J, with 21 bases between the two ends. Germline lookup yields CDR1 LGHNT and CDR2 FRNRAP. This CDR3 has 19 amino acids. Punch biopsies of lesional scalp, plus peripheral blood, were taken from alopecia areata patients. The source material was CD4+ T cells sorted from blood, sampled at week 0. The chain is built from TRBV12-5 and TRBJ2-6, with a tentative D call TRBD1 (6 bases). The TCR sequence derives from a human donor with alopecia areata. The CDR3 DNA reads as TGTGCTAGTGGCCGGACAGCTCGAGGACTCTTCTCTGGGGCCAACGTCCTGACTTTC. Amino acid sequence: CASGRTARGLFSGANVLTF.